This entry concerns a single TCR beta chain. Antigen: not known. This specimen belongs to a study of cytomegalovirus exposure and HLA in healthy donors. Study conclusions and caveats: Among TCR beta chains, those listed as cytomegalovirus-associated numbered around 160. While the bulk of TCR sequences proved rare, some public TCRs turned up in many donors. CMV antigen specificity was confirmed in vitro for a few CMV-associated chains.

Sequenced by immunoSEQ multiplex PCR; TCRdb stores in-frame clones only, minus some. The table shows over 85,000 clones, with about 95% occurring only once. The TCR was taken from a woman under 30 in good health and CMV-seronegative. The specimen was PBMCs.

The CDR3 DNA follows: TGCGCCAGCAGCCAGGAGACAGGGGGAGTGCGGGAGCAGTACTTC. Translated: CASSQETGGVREQYF. The V gene is TRBV5-1, the J gene TRBJ2-7; 9 bases are a match to TRBD1. V trimming: 4 bases; J trimming: 7 bases; junction bases outside the gene matches: 12. The CDR3 has 15 residues. Germline CDR1 is SGHRS and CDR2 is YFSETQ. Looking up the rest from reference TRBV5-1 and TRBJ2-7 gives the full variable domain: KAGVTQTPRYLIKTRGQQVTLSCSPISGHRSVSWYQQTPGQGLQFLFEYFSETQRNKGNFPGRFSGRQFSNSRSEMNVSTLELGDSALYLCASSQETGGVREQYFGPGTRLTVT.